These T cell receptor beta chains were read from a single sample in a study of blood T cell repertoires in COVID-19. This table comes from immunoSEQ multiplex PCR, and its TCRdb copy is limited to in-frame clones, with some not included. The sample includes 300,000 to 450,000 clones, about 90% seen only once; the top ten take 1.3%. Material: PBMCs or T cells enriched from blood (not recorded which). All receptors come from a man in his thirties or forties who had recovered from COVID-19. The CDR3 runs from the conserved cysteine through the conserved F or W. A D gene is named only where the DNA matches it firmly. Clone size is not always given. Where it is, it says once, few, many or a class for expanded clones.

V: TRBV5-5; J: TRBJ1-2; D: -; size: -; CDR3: CASSSFNTGFYGYTF; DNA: TGTGCCAGCAGCTCATTCAATACAGGGTTCTATGGCTACACCTTC
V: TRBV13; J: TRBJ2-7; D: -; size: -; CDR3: CASSFYQESYEQYF; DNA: TGTGCCAGCAGCTTCTACCAAGAGTCCTACGAGCAGTACTTC
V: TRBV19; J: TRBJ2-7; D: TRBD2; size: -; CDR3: CASSIGRAYSYEQYF; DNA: TGTGCCAGTAGTATTGGGAGGGCCTACTCCTACGAGCAGTACTTC
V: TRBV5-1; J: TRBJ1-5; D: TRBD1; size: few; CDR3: CASSPGQENQPQHF; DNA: TGCGCCAGCAGCCCCGGACAGGAGAATCAGCCCCAGCATTTT
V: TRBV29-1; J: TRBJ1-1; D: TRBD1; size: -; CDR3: CTLNRGGTEAFF; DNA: TGCACCCTTAACAGGGGCGGCACTGAAGCTTTCTTT
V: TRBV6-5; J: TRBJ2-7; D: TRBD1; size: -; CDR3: CASSYGAGGLREQYF; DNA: TGTGCCAGCAGTTACGGGGCAGGGGGCTTGAGGGAGCAGTACTTC
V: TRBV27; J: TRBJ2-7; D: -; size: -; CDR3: CASSFSGSYEQYF; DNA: TGTGCCAGCAGTTTCTCAGGGTCCTACGAGCAGTACTTC
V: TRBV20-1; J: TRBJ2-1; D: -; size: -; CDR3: CSARGADEQFF; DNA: TGCAGTGCTAGGGGGGCCGATGAGCAGTTCTTC
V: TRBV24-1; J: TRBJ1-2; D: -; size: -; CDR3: CATSDRAGIDGYTF; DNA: TGTGCCACCAGTGACAGGGCAGGGATCGATGGCTACACCTTC
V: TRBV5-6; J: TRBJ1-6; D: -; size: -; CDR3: CASSFLGQKPLHF; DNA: TGTGCCAGCAGCTTCCTAGGACAGAAACCCCTCCACTTT
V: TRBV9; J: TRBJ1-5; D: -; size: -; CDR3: CASSQAGENQPQHF; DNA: TGTGCCAGCAGCCAGGCCGGGGAGAATCAGCCCCAGCATTTT
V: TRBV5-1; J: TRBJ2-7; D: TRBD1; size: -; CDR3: CASSLAWAGGTYEQYF; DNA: TGCGCCAGCAGCTTGGCGTGGGCAGGGGGAACCTACGAGCAGTACTTC
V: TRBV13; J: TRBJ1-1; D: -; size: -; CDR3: CASSTGGVEAFF; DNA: TGTGCCAGCAGCACAGGTGGGGTTGAAGCTTTCTTT
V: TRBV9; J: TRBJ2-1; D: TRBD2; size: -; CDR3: CASSVAGGHLSEQFF; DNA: TGTGCCAGCAGCGTAGCGGGGGGGCATCTGAGTGAGCAGTTCTTC
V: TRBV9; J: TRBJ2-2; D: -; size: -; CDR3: CASSVAPLRGTGELFF; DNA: TGTGCCAGCAGCGTAGCCCCTCTACGCGGGACCGGGGAGCTGTTTTTT
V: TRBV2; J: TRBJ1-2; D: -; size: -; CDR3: CASSFTQGDGYTF; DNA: TGTGCCAGCAGTTTCACACAGGGTGATGGCTACACCTTC
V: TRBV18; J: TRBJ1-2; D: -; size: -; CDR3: CASSPENGYGYTF; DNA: TGTGCCAGCTCACCGGAGAATGGCTATGGCTACACCTTC
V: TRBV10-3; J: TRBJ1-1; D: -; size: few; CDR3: CAISEFQDEAFF; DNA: TGTGCCATCAGTGAGTTCCAGGATGAAGCTTTCTTT